This T cell receptor (beta chain) is from a study of blood T cell repertoires in COVID-19. About the research overall: T cells, B-cell-depleted T cells, or PBMCs supplied cDNA or gDNA.

CDR3 length equals 16 residues. Losses at the gene ends were 5 bases for V and 2 bases for J; bases not matched to a gene: 7. Per germline, CDR1 SGHAT and CDR2 FQNNGV. Clones were sequenced by immunoSEQ multiplex PCR, and TCRdb holds only the in-frame ones, with some missing. There are around 150,000 clones in the sample; approximately 83% occur only once, and approximately 4% lies in the top ten. What was sequenced was peripheral blood. The chain links TRBV11-2 to TRBJ2-3, with TRBD2 identical over 10 bases. The source of this sequence is a woman aged 60-75 years with acute or convalescent COVID-19. In DNA form, the CDR3 reads TGTGCCAGCAGCGCCTATAGCGGGAGGACCACAGATACGCAGTATTTT. It translates to CASSAYSGRTTDTQYF.